This TCR beta chain was recovered during a study of radiotherapy plus CTLA-4 blockade in lung cancer. The assay was immunoSEQ multiplex PCR, and TCRdb's table has in-frame clones only and misses some. The table records approximately 90,000 clones, about four fifths of them present only once. The V gene lost 6 bases and the J gene lost 0 bases, with 7 bases spanning the gap. The germline CDR1 and CDR2 sequences are MNHEY and SVGAGI. The CDR3 covers 13 residues. This chain connects TRBV6-5 to TRBJ2-3, with unresolved D. This specimen consisted of peripheral blood, obtained from a patient treated with radiotherapy plus ipilimumab. The source of this sequence is a human donor with non-small cell lung cancer who had stable disease on radiotherapy plus ipilimumab. In nucleotides, the CDR3 is TGTGCCAGCAGCCGCCTTAGCACAGATACGCAGTATTTT. Amino acids: CASSRLSTDTQYF.